These T cell receptor beta chains were read from a single sample in a study of beta chain features in type 1 diabetes. Sequencing used immunoSEQ multiplex PCR; TCRdb keeps in-frame clones, though not all of them. The sample contains 350,000 to 450,000 clones, approximately 14% of which appear only once. Input material: naive CD4+ T cells from blood. The receptors originated from a young man in good health. CDR3s include the opening cysteine and the closing phenylalanine or tryptophan. Fields, in order: CDR3 protein, CDR3 DNA, V gene, D gene, clone size, J gene. D genes are given only for firm matches. For some rows the clone size is stated as once, few or many, or as a class when expanded; others skip it.

CASSVRSLRDNSPLHF | TGTGCCAGCAGTGTTAGAAGCCTAAGGGATAATTCACCCCTCCACTTT | TRBV2 | NA | few | TRBJ1-6
CAAPSGDGSQYF | TGTGCCGCCCCTAGCGGGGATGGGTCCCAGTACTTC | TRBV7-9 | TRBD2 | few | TRBJ2-5
CASSPLSGQGAGANVLTF | TGTGCCAGCTCACCTCTATCAGGACAGGGAGCTGGGGCCAACGTCCTGACTTTC | TRBV18 | TRBD1 | few | TRBJ2-6
CASSIVTMNTEAFF | TGTGCCAGTAGTATAGTGACGATGAACACTGAAGCTTTCTTT | TRBV19 | NA | NA | TRBJ1-1
CASSKTGETYEQYF | TGTGCCAGTAGTAAGACAGGGGAAACCTACGAGCAGTACTTC | TRBV19 | TRBD1 | NA | TRBJ2-7
CSAPRQGSLYGYTF | TGCAGCGCCCCCCGACAGGGGAGCCTCTATGGCTACACCTTC | TRBV29-1 | TRBD1 | few | TRBJ1-2
CASSVEGQGIGNEQFF | TGTGCCAGCAGCGTAGAGGGACAGGGTATCGGAAATGAGCAGTTCTTC | TRBV9 | TRBD1 | few | TRBJ2-1
CSVFGTLPGHAYEQYF | TGCAGCGTCTTCGGGACTTTGCCTGGACATGCGTACGAGCAGTACTTC | TRBV29-1 | NA | few | TRBJ2-7
CAWSSGLRITDTQYF | TGTGCCTGGAGTTCGGGACTAAGAATCACAGATACGCAGTATTTT | TRBV30 | TRBD2 | NA | TRBJ2-3
CASRRTGLNEQFF | TGTGCCAGCAGGAGGACAGGGTTGAATGAGCAGTTCTTC | TRBV2 | TRBD1 | few | TRBJ2-1
CASSLNTAATGELFF | TGTGCTAGCAGCTTAAATACGGCAGCCACCGGGGAGCTGTTTTTT | TRBV7-7 | NA | few | TRBJ2-2
CASSVAAGGELFF | TGTGCCAGCAGTGTAGCGGCGGGCGGGGAGCTGTTTTTT | TRBV6-1 | NA | NA | TRBJ2-2
CASSSLGPGDAGEQYF | TGTGCCAGCTCATCGCTGGGGCCAGGGGACGCGGGCGAGCAGTACTTC | TRBV18 | NA | few | TRBJ2-7
CSVKREGIGVTPGEAFF | TGCAGCGTCAAACGGGAGGGGATAGGGGTTACTCCAGGTGAAGCTTTCTTT | TRBV29-1 | NA | NA | TRBJ1-1
CASSHRDRGGQPQHF | TGTGCCAGCAGTCACCGGGACAGGGGTGGCCAGCCCCAGCATTTT | TRBV6-1 | TRBD1 | NA | TRBJ1-5
CASSLQGAVGQDTQYF | TGCGCCAGCAGCCTTCAGGGGGCGGTAGGTCAAGATACGCAGTATTTT | TRBV4-3 | TRBD1 | NA | TRBJ2-3
CASSLNPLNNEQFF | TGTGCCAGCAGCTTGAACCCCTTGAACAATGAGCAGTTCTTC | TRBV5-4 | NA | few | TRBJ2-1
CASSFPPETQYF | TGTGCCAGCAGCTTTCCCCCAGAGACCCAGTACTTC | TRBV5-4 | NA | NA | TRBJ2-5
CASSYSRGLGEQYF | TGTGCCAGCAGTTACTCCAGGGGGTTGGGGGAGCAGTACTTC | TRBV6-5 | TRBD1 | few | TRBJ2-7
CASSAGGLINEQFF | TGTGCCAGCAGCGCGGGGGGGCTGATCAATGAGCAGTTCTTC | TRBV2 | TRBD2 | few | TRBJ2-1
CASSDGVRETQYF | TGTGCCAGCAGTGATGGAGTCCGGGAGACCCAGTACTTC | TRBV25-1 | NA | NA | TRBJ2-5
CASRQRRGEKLFF | TGTGCCAGCAGACAGCGAAGGGGGGAAAAACTGTTTTTT | TRBV2 | NA | NA | TRBJ1-4
CASSLKRGTEAFF | TGTGCCAGCAGCTTAAAAAGGGGTACTGAAGCTTTCTTT | TRBV11-2 | NA | NA | TRBJ1-1
CASSDRGYGYTF | TGTGCCAGTAGCGACAGGGGATATGGCTACACCTTC | TRBV19 | TRBD1 | NA | TRBJ1-2
CASSVSPVANTGELFF | TGTGCCAGCAGCGTGTCCCCGGTGGCTAACACCGGGGAGCTGTTTTTT | TRBV9 | NA | few | TRBJ2-2
CASSLRGFYGYTF | TGTGCCAGCAGCTTACGCGGGTTCTATGGCTACACCTTC | TRBV13 | NA | NA | TRBJ1-2
CASSEVTGLAGAAQYF | TGTGCCAGCAGCGAGGTCACGGGACTAGCGGGGGCTGCCCAGTACTTC | TRBV9 | TRBD2 | few | TRBJ2-5
CASSPAGLGRYEQYF | TGTGCCAGCAGCCCAGCCGGACTAGGGCGCTACGAGCAGTACTTC | TRBV7-2 | TRBD2 | few | TRBJ2-7
CAWSIGGQLVNYGYTF | TGTGCCTGGAGCATCGGCGGACAGCTAGTCAACTATGGCTACACCTTC | TRBV30 | NA | many | TRBJ1-2
CASSRQTGTGFQYF | TGCGCCAGCAGCCGCCAAACCGGGACAGGGTTCCAGTACTTC | TRBV4-1 | TRBD1 | few | TRBJ2-5
CASSGGDLNTEAFF | TGTGCCAGCAGTGGGGGTGACCTGAACACTGAAGCTTTCTTT | TRBV2 | NA | NA | TRBJ1-1
CASSSDRFNSPLHF | TGTGCCAGCAGCTCCGACAGGTTCAATTCACCCCTCCACTTT | TRBV5-6 | NA | once | TRBJ1-6
CAWTNVGGSQHF | TGTGCCTGGACCAACGTAGGCGGGAGCCAGCATTTT | TRBV30 | NA | few | TRBJ1-5
CSVVWLATPITDTQYF | TGCAGCGTTGTTTGGCTAGCGACCCCGATCACAGATACGCAGTATTTT | TRBV29-1 | NA | few | TRBJ2-3
CSVLLAGVEETQYF | TGCAGCGTACTTCTAGCGGGAGTTGAGGAGACCCAGTACTTC | TRBV29-1 | TRBD2 | NA | TRBJ2-5
CASSRGGTDTQYF | TGTGCCAGCAGCCGCGGGGGCACAGATACGCAGTATTTT | TRBV6-6 | NA | few | TRBJ2-3
CASSHDRGSQPQHF | TGTGCCAGCAGCCATGACAGGGGAAGTCAGCCCCAGCATTTT | TRBV7-9 | TRBD1 | NA | TRBJ1-5
CAWSVRENTEAFF | TGTGCCTGGAGTGTTAGGGAGAACACTGAAGCTTTCTTT | TRBV30 | NA | few | TRBJ1-1
CASSSGTRYYEQYF | TGTGCCAGCTCATCCGGGACCCGGTACTACGAGCAGTACTTC | TRBV18 | NA | NA | TRBJ2-7
CASLLKAGQETQYF | TGCGCCAGCCTACTTAAGGCCGGGCAAGAGACCCAGTACTTC | TRBV4-1 | NA | few | TRBJ2-5
CASSSLVWLNTEAFF | TGTGCCAGCAGCTCCCTCGTTTGGCTGAACACTGAAGCTTTCTTT | TRBV13 | NA | few | TRBJ1-1